The sequence of this TCR beta chain was determined in a study of shared clonotypes between healthy human individuals. In regard to this clone: Other nucleotide sequences from this sample produce the same CDR3.

CDR1 ENHRY and CDR2 SYGVKD come from the germline V gene. This CDR3 spans 12 amino acids. V lost 8 bases and J lost 6, with 12 bases in between. Researchers sequenced unsorted PBMC DNA using ten immunoSEQ deep assay plates. Sequencing used immunoSEQ multiplex PCR; TCRdb keeps in-frame clones, though not all of them. The data hold around 500,000 clones, with roughly 78% observed a single time. The genes are TRBV10-3 and TRBJ2-3; D remains unclear. This receptor was identified in a woman between 40 and 50 years old in good health. Some clones in this sample may be carry-over from other donors' samples. The sample comprised PBMCs. CDR3 protein: CAISPKGDTQYF. CDR3 nucleotides: TGTGCCATCTCCCCGAAAGGGGATACGCAGTATTTT.